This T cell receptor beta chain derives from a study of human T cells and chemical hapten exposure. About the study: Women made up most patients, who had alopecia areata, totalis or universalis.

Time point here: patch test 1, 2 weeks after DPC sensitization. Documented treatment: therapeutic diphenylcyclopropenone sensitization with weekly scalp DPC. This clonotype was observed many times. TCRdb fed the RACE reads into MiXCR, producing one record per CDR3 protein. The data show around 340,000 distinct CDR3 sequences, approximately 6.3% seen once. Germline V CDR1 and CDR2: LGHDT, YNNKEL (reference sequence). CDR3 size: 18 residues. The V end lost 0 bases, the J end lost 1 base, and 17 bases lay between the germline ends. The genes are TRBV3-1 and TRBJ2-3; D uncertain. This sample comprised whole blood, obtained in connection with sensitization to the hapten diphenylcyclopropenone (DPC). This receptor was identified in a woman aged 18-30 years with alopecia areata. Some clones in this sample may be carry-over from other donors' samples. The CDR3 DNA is TGTGCCAGCAGCCAAGATCCGGGCCTCACCTCGGGCACAGATACGCAGTATTTT. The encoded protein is CASSQDPGLTSGTDTQYF.